The source of this T cell receptor (beta chain) is a study of T cell responses to AZD1222 COVID-19 vaccine. The germline V gene has CDR1 SNHLY and CDR2 FYNNEI. CDR3 size: 15 residues. Trimming removed 0 bases from V and 3 bases from J, with 9 bases in between. Sequencing was performed with immunoSEQ multiplex PCR; in TCRdb, only in-frame clones are kept and a portion is missing. The table shows roughly 100,000 clones, with about 91% occurring only once. This TCR derives from an adult who received the AZD1222 COVID-19 vaccine. This specimen was peripheral blood, taken 28 days after the second AZD1222 dose. The chain links TRBV2 to TRBJ1-5; D remains ambiguous. CDR3: CASSEAGNFNQPQHF. The CDR3 DNA is TGTGCCAGCAGTGAAGCGGGAAATTTCAATCAGCCCCAGCATTTT.